Below are 10 T cell receptor beta chains sequenced from a single sample in a study of blood T cell repertoires in COVID-19. The table came from immunoSEQ multiplex PCR; TCRdb's copy has only in-frame clones and leaves some out. This table holds tens of thousands of clones, 80% to 90% found once. Sequencing input: peripheral blood. Every receptor here comes from a woman aged 55-69 years with acute or convalescent COVID-19.

The rearrangement uses TRBV7-9 and TRBJ1-1; D is unclear. Trimming left V 3 bases short and J 1 base short, with 9 bases between. Germline values: CDR1 SEHNR, CDR2 FQNEAQ (reference sequence). The CDR3 covers 14 residues. CDR3 DNA: TGTGCCAGCAGCTTTAGCCAAAGGAACACTGAAGCTTTCTTT. As protein: CASSFSQRNTEAFF.

The chain links TRBV3-1 (or the pseudogene TRBV3-2) to TRBJ2-2; TRBD2 matches at 10 bases. The CDR3 is made up of 20 amino acids. CDR1 and CDR2 from the germline V gene are LGHDT and YNNKEL (reference sequence). The trim removed 0 bases at V and 3 bases at J, leaving 13 bases unmatched. The CDR3 loop reads CASSQESSGRNWRDTGELFF. In DNA form, the CDR3 reads TGTGCCAGCAGCCAAGAGAGTAGCGGGAGGAACTGGCGAGACACCGGGGAGCTGTTTTTT.

This chain uses TRBV21-1 with TRBJ2-2; the table's D call TRBD1 went unverified against the DNA. TRBV21-1 constitutes a pseudogene. The CDR3 runs to 19 residues. The CDR3 region is CASSKERSKDRPNTGELFF. The CDR3 coding sequence is TGTGCCAGCAGCAAAGAGAGGTCCAAGGACAGACCTAACACCGGGGAGCTGTTTTTT.

This chain links TRBV29-1 with TRBJ2-3; D is perhaps TRBD2 (5 bases). The CDR3 extends over 11 amino acids. In germline, CDR1 is SQVTM, CDR2 ANQGSEA. Deletions cut 7 bases from V and 4 bases from J, with 9 bases between. CDR3 amino acids: CSGGLADTQYF. CDR3 nucleotides: TGCAGCGGTGGACTTGCAGATACGCAGTATTTT.

This clone has a single count. V usage is TRBV19 and J usage is TRBJ1-1; D is possibly TRBD1 (5 bases). The germline V and J ends were trimmed by 3 bases and 5 bases, with 28 bases remaining between them. This CDR3 spans 19 amino acids. Germline V gene data show CDR1 as LNHDA and CDR2 as SQIVND (reference sequence). The CDR3 loop reads CASSIGNSGASTTRTEAFF. Here the CDR3 DNA reads TGTGCCAGTAGTATCGGAAATAGTGGGGCATCAACCACGCGTACTGAAGCTTTCTTT. Variable domain in full (rest from reference TRBV19 and TRBJ1-1): DGGITQSPKYLFRKEGQNVTLSCEQNLNHDAMYWYRQDPGQGLRLIYYSQIVNDFQKGDIAEGYSVSREKKESFPLTVTSAQKNPTAFYLCASSIGNSGASTTRTEAFFGQGTRLTVV.

The CDR3 protein is CASSYSPGSNEKLFF. The CDR3 coding sequence is TGTGCCAGCAGTTACTCTCCAGGTTCGAATGAAAAACTGTTTTTT. The chain has TRBV6-5 and TRBJ1-4; D unclear. In germline, CDR1 is MNHEY, CDR2 SVGAGI. The CDR3 covers 15 residues. Trimming took 0 bases from V and 5 from J, leaving 10 bases between them.

The chain uses TRBV7-8 and TRBJ2-1; D remains ambiguous. Trimming took 3 bases from V and 4 from J, leaving 19 bases between them. Per the germline V gene, CDR1 is SGHVS and CDR2 is FQNEAQ. The CDR3 length is 17 residues. The CDR3 loop reads CASSFGYRRKPYNEQFF. The CDR3, as DNA: TGTGCCAGCAGCTTCGGCTATAGGCGGAAGCCGTACAATGAGCAGTTCTTC.

The chain has TRBV11-2 and TRBJ2-1; TRBD2 matches 10 bases. Germline assignment: CDR1 SGHAT and CDR2 FQNNGV. This CDR3 is built from 13 residues. Trimming removed 0 bases from V and 11 bases from J; junction bases left unmatched: 1. CDR3 coding DNA: TGTGCCAGCAGCTTAGAAACTAGCGGGAAGCAGTTCTTC. It specifies CASSLETSGKQFF. The full variable domain, with the rest looked up from reference TRBV11-2 and TRBJ2-1, is EAGVAQSPRYKIIEKRQSVAFWCNPISGHATLYWYQQILGQGPKLLIQFQNNGVVDDSQLPKDRFSAERLKGVDSTLKIQPAKLEDSAVYLCASSLETSGKQFFGPGTRLTVL.

The chain carries TRBV4-1 and TRBJ2-7, with TRBD2 as a possible D gene (7 bases). There are 15 residues in the CDR3. Germline V CDR1 and CDR2: MGHRA, YSYEKL. The germline V and J ends were trimmed by 6 bases and 2 bases, with 17 bases remaining between them. CDR3 coding DNA: TGCGCCAGCAGTGTGGTAGGCGGGGGCACCTACGAGCAGTACTTC. It translates to CASSVVGGGTYEQYF.

The CDR3 DNA follows: TGTGCCTGGAGTGACCGGGGAGGCACCACTGAAGCTTTCTTT. Translating it yields CAWSDRGGTTEAFF. The chain couples TRBV30 to TRBJ1-1, with D unclear. Germline V gene lookup returns CDR1 GTSNPN and CDR2 SVGIG (reference sequence). Trimming shortened V by 1 base and J by 4 bases, and 13 bases separated the two germline ends. The CDR3 loop spans 14 amino acids.